This T cell receptor (beta chain) was captured in a study of regulatory T cells in long-lasting Graves disease. Study-level background: Over 5 years on antithyroid drugs plus positive TSH receptor antibodies marked Graves' disease as persistent. Study-wide results and limits: Results may be inaccurate due to the small sample size. Lower TCR diversity was seen in persistent Graves' patients than in newly diagnosed ones.

The time point here: persistent/refractory GD, antithyroid drugs over 5 years with positive TRAb. The TCR library was made from RNA extracted from PBMCs. Building of the TCR beta libraries involved iRepertoire HTBI primers and Arm-PCR of CDR3 regions. Each CDR3 protein gets one entry after TCRdb re-called the multiplex PCR reads with MiXCR. The repertoire includes some 340,000 distinct CDR3 sequences, roughly 24% of them detected once, and less than 30% sits in the top ten. This clonotype was counted between two and nine times. Antigen: not known. The sequence was obtained from a woman aged 40 to 49 with Graves disease. Sequenced material: peripheral blood mononuclear cells (PBMCs), taken when the disease was refractory, from a patient treated with antithyroid drugs.

CDR3 protein: CASSQGRDRWETQYF. The CDR3 bases are TGCGCCAGCAGCCAAGGACGGGACAGGTGGGAGACCCAGTACTTC. This chain connects TRBV4-1 to TRBJ2-5; 8 positions match TRBD1. CDR1 and CDR2 (germline): MGHRA, YSYEKL. Trimming took 1 base from V and 5 from J; bases not matched to a gene: 6. The CDR3 has 15 residues.